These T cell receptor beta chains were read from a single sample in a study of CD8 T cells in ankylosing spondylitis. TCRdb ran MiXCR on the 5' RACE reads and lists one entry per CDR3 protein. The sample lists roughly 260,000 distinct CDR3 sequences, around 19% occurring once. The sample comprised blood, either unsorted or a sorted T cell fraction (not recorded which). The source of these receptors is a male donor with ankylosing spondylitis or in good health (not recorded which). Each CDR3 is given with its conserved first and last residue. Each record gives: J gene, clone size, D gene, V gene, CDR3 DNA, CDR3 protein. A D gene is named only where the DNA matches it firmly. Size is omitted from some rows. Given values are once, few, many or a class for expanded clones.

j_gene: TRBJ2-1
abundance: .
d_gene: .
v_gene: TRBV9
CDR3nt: TGTGCCAGCAGCGTAGCCCAGGCCGGGGTTGGGAATGAGCAGTTCTTC
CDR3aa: CASSVAQAGVGNEQFF

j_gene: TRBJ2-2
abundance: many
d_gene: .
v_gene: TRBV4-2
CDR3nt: TGTGCCAGCAGCCAAGATCCCCAAACTAGGAGGGAGCTGTTTTTT
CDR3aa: CASSQDPQTRRELFF

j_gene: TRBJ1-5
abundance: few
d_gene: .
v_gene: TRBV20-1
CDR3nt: TGCAGTGTGAGGGAGTTTAGCAATCAGCCCCAGCATTTT
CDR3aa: CSVREFSNQPQHF

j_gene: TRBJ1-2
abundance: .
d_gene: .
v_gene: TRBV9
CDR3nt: TGTGCCAGCAGCGGGGCGCAGTCCTATGGCTACACCTTC
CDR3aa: CASSGAQSYGYTF

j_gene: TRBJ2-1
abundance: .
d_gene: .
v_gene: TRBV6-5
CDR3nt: TGTGCCAGCACTTTCGCCGGGACTCCTTACAATGAGCAGTTCTTC
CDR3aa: CASTFAGTPYNEQFF

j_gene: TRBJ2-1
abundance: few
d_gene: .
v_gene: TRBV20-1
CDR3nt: TGCAGTGCCCGGGATTTTAAAAAACCTGGCTCCTACAATGAGCAGTTCTTC
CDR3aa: CSARDFKKPGSYNEQFF

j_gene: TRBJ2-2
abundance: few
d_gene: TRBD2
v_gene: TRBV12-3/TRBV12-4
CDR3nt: TGTGCCAGCAGTCAAAGGAAAGCGGGAGACGGGGAGCTGTTTTTT
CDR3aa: CASSQRKAGDGELFF

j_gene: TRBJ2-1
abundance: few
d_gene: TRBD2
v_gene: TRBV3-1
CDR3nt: TGTGCCAGCAGCCAAAATTCACTAGCGGGAAATGAGCAGTTCTTC
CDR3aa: CASSQNSLAGNEQFF

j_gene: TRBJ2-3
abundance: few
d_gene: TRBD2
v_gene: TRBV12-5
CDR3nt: TGTGCTAGTGGTTTCCCGGGACTAGCGGGAGCAGATACGCAGTATTTT
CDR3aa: CASGFPGLAGADTQYF

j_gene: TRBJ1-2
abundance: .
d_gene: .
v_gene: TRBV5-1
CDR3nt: TGCGCCAGCAGCTTGGAGGTTTGGGGATCAGGTGGCTACACCTTC
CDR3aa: CASSLEVWGSGGYTF

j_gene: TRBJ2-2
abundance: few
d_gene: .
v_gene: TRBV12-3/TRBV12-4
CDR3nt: TGTGCCAGCAGTTTCTTGCTAGGAACCGGGGAGCTGTTTTTT
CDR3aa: CASSFLLGTGELFF

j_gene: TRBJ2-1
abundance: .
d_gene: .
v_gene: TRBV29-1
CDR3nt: TGCAGCGCCCGGCAAGGTGAGCAGTTCTTC
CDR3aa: CSARQGEQFF

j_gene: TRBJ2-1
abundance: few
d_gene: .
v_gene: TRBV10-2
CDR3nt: TGCGCCAGCAGTGAGCCTGGCCCGGGCCCCCAAGGGCGTAATGAGCAGTTCTTC
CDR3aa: CASSEPGPGPQGRNEQFF

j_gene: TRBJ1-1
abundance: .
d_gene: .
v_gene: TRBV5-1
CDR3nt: TGCGCCAGCAGCTTGGCCCTCGACAGTGCGAACACTGAAGCTTTCTTT
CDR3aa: CASSLALDSANTEAFF

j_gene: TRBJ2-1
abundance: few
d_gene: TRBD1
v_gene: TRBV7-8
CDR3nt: TGTGCCAGCAGCGCACTGGACAGGGGGCGACACAATGAGCAGTTCTTC
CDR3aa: CASSALDRGRHNEQFF

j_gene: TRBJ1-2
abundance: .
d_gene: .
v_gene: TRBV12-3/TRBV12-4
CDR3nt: TGTGCCAGCAGTTTAAGAGAAGGACACGCGTACACCTTC
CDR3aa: CASSLREGHAYTF

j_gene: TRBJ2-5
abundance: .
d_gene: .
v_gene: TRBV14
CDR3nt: TGTGCCAGCAGCCAAAATCATCGACAAGAGACCCAGTACTTC
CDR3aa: CASSQNHRQETQYF

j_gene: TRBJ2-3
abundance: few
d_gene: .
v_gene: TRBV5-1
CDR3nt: TGCGCCAGCATGCGGGACGGAACCACAGATACGCAGTATTTT
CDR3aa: CASMRDGTTDTQYF

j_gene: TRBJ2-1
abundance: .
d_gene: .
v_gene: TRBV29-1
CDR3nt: TGCAGCGGTGTCAATGAGCAGTTCTTC
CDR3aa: CSGVNEQFF

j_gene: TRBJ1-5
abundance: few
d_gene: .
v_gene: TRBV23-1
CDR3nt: TGCGCCAGCAGTCAATCGTTAGGGACTAAGCCCCAGCATTTT
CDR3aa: CASSQSLGTKPQHF

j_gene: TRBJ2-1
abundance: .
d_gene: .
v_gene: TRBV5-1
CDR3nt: TGCGCCAGCAGCTTCAGGGCAGACAATGAGCAGTTCTTC
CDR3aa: CASSFRADNEQFF

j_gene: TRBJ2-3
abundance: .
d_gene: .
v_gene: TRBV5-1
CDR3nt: TGCGCCAGCTGCCCGTTGGCAGGAGCCGATACGCAGTATTTT
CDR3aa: CASCPLAGADTQYF

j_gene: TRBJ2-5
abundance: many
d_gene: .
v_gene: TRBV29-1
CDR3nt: TGCAGCGTTGTAGGCCAGGGCCAACAGGCGGGGTACTTC
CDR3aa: CSVVGQGQQAGYF

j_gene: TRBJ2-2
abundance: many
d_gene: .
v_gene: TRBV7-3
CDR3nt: TGTGCCAGCAGCTTCCCGGACACCGGGGAGCTGTTTTTT
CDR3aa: CASSFPDTGELFF

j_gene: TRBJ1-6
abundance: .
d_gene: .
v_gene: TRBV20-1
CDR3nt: TGCAGTGCTAGAAAGGTCGGGGCGGGAAATTCACCCCTCCACTTT
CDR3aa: CSARKVGAGNSPLHF

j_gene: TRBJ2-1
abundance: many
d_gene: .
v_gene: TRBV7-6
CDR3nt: TGTGCCAGCAGCTTAGATGGGGCTTTCTACAATGAGCAGTTCTTC
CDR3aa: CASSLDGAFYNEQFF

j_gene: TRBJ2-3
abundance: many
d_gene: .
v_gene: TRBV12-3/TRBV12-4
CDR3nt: TGTGCCAGCGGGGGGACTAGCACAGATACGCAGTATTTT
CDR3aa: CASGGTSTDTQYF

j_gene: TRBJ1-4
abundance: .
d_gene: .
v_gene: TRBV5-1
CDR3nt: TGCGCCAGCAGCTTGGACGGAGCAACTAATGAAAAACTGTTTTTT
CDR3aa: CASSLDGATNEKLFF

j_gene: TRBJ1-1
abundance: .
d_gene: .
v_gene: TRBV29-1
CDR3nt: TGCAGCGTTTTCGAGGGACTGAACACTGAAGCTTTCTTT
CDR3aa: CSVFEGLNTEAFF

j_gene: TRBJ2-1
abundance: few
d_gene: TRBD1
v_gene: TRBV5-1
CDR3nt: TGCGCCAGCAGCCGGGACCGGGACAGGGCGGGCAATGAGCAGTTCTTC
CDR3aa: CASSRDRDRAGNEQFF

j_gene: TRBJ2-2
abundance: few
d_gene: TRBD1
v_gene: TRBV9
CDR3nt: TGTGCCAGCAGCGTAGCTGACAGGGCTGGCACCGGGGAGCTGTTTTTT
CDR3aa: CASSVADRAGTGELFF

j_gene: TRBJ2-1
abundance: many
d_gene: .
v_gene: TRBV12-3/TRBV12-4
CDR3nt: TGTGCCAGCAGTTTTTACAGGGCGCGGCAGTTCTTC
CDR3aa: CASSFYRARQFF

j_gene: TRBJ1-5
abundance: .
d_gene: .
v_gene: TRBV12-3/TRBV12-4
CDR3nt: TGTGCCAGCACCAAAGGGGGGGTGTCGGATCAGCCCCAGCATTTT
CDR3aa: CASTKGGVSDQPQHF

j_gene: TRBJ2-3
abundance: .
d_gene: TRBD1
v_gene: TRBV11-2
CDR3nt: TGTGCCAGCAGCTTAGGTTTGGACAGGGAGAAGTATTTT
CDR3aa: CASSLGLDREKYF

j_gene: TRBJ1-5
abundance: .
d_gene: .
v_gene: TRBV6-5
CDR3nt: TGTGCCAGCAGTTACTCAGTAGCCGGCAATCAGCCCCAGCATTTT
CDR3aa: CASSYSVAGNQPQHF

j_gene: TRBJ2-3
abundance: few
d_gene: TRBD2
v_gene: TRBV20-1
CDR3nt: TGCAGTGCTAGACTAGCGGGGGGCAGGGTTGGACTCACAGATACGCAGTATTTT
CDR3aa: CSARLAGGRVGLTDTQYF

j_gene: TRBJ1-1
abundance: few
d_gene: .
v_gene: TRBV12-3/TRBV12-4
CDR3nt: TGTGCCAGCAGTTTGACAGTCGAAGCTTTCTTT
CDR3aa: CASSLTVEAFF

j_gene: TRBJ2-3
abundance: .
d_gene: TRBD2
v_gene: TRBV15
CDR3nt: TGTGCCACCAGCAGAGATACGGCGGGAGCTGCAGATACGCAGTATTTT
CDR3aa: CATSRDTAGAADTQYF

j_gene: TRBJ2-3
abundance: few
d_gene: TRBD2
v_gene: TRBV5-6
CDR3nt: TGTGCCAGCAGCTTGGTGACTAGCGGCGCAGATACGCAGTATTTT
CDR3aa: CASSLVTSGADTQYF

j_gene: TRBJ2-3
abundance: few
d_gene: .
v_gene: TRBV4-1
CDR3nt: TGCGCCAGCAGCCAAATAGGGACCCTAAGTGAACGAGATACGCAGTATTTT
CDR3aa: CASSQIGTLSERDTQYF

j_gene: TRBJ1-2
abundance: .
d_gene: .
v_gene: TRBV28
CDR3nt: TGTGCCAGCAGCTACCTATCGGGGAGCTATGGCTACACCTTC
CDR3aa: CASSYLSGSYGYTF

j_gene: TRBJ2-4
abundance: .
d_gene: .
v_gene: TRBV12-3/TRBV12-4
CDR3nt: TGTGCCAGCAGGAGGGGCCGGGAAGGCAAAAACATTCAGTACTTC
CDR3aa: CASRRGREGKNIQYF

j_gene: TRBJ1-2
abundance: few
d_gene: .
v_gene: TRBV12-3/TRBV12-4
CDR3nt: TGTGCCAGCAGTCAAACAGGGTGGGATGGCTACACCTTC
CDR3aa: CASSQTGWDGYTF

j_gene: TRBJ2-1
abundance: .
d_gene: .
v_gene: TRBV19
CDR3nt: TGTGCCAGTAGTAAGGGGATCAATGAGCAGTTCTTC
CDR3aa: CASSKGINEQFF

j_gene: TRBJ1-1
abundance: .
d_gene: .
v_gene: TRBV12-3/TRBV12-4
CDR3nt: TGTGCCAGCAATGTAAGGGCGGGTTTCCCTGAAGCTTTCTTT
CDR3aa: CASNVRAGFPEAFF

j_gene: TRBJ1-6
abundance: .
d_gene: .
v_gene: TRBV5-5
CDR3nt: TGTGCCAGCAGAACCCTGGGACGCCTCGGGAACCTCCACTTT
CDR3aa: CASRTLGRLGNLHF

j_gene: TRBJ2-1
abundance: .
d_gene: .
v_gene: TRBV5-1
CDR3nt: TGCGCCAGCAGCTCAAAACCGAATATCTTCTACAATGAGCAGTTCTTC
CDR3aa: CASSSKPNIFYNEQFF

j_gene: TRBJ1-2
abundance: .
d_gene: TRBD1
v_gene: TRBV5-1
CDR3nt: TGCGCCAGCAGCTTGGCCGGGCAGGGGGCGACCTATGGCTACACCTTC
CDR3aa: CASSLAGQGATYGYTF

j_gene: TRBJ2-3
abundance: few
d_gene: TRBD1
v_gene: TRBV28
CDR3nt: TGTGCCAGCAACCCCGGGACAGGGGTCCAGACGCAGTATTTT
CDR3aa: CASNPGTGVQTQYF

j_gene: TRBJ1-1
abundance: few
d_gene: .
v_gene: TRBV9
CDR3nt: TGTGCCAGCAGACGAATGGGCTCAGGGGACACTGAAGCTTTCTTT
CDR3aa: CASRRMGSGDTEAFF

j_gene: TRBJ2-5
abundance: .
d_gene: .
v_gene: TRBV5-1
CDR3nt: TGCGCCAGCAGCGCGGAACAAGAGACCCAGTACTTC
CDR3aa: CASSAEQETQYF

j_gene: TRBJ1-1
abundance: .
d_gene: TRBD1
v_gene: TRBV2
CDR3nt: TGTGCCAGCAGGGGACAGGTGGGCACTGAAGCTTTCTTT
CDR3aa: CASRGQVGTEAFF

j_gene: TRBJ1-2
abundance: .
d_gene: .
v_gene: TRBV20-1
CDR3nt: TGCAGTGCTGGTTCCGGGGATAATGGCTACACCTTC
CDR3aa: CSAGSGDNGYTF

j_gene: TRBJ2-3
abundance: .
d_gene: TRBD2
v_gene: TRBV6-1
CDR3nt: TGTGCCAGCAGTGCTAGCGGATTTCAAGATACGCAGTATTTT
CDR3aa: CASSASGFQDTQYF

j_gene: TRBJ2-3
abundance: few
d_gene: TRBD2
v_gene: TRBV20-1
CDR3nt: TGCAGTGCTAGAGTGGGGGGGGTCACAGATACGCAGTATTTT
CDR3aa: CSARVGGVTDTQYF

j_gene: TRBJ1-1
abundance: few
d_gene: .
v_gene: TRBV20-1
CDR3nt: TGCAGCGTTGGACAGTACACTGAAGCTTTCTTT
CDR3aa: CSVGQYTEAFF

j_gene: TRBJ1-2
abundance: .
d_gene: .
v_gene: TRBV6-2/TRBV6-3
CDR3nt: TGTGCCAGCAGAGAGACAGAAGCTAACTATGGCTACACCTTC
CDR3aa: CASRETEANYGYTF

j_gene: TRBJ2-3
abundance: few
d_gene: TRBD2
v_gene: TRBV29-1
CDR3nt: TGCAGCGTTGCTTCGGTAGCGGGGGTTACGCAGTATTTT
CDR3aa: CSVASVAGVTQYF